The TCR beta chain under discussion was sequenced for a study of CD8 T cells in Susac syndrome. Background on the study: There were over 5 sequenced Susac syndrome patients with active disease and about 8 in remission.

Trimming left V 7 bases short and J 5 bases short, with 14 bases between. Germline V CDR1 and CDR2: MDHEN, SYDVKM. The CDR3 runs 13 residues. Reverse transcription of roughly 0.5 to 1 ug RNA was carried out with random hexamers. Via MiXCR, TCRdb re-called the immunoSEQ multiplex PCR reads, giving one row per CDR3 protein. Here the sample spans approximately 190,000 distinct CDR3 sequences, under 97% being singletons. The sequenced sample consisted of CD4+ T cells from PBMCs. The chain is built from TRBV28 and TRBJ1-1; D is uncertain. The receptor's source is a human donor with Susac syndrome. As DNA, the CDR3 is TGTGCCAGCATCCCTCGCCGGAGGACTGAAGCTTTCTTT. It yields the protein CASIPRRRTEAFF.